Listed here are 2 T cell receptor beta chains from one sample, sequenced in a study of T cell responses to AZD1222 COVID-19 vaccine. The protocol was immunoSEQ multiplex PCR, while the TCRdb copy is restricted to in-frame clones and leaves out a portion. The sample shows about 97,000 clones, approximately 90% of them seen only once. Sequences were derived from peripheral blood, sampled on day 0 of AZD1222 vaccination. The receptors come from an adult in good health.

This clone came up a few times. This chain links TRBV5-6 with TRBJ1-2; 11 nucleotides agree with TRBD1. J lost 3 bases, V lost 4 bases, and 2 bases had no gene match. Germline V CDR1 and CDR2: SGHDT, YYEEEE. This CDR3 contains 14 residues. In DNA form, the CDR3 reads TGTGCCAGCAGCCCGGGACAGGGGGACTATGGCTACACCTTC. Translated, it gives CASSPGQGDYGYTF. Together with reference TRBV5-6 and TRBJ1-2, the CDR3 gives the full variable domain: DAGVTQSPTHLIKTRGQQVTLRCSPKSGHDTVSWYQQALGQGPQFIFQYYEEEERQRGNFPDRFSGHQFPNYSSELNVNALLLGDSALYLCASSPGQGDYGYTFGSGTRLTVV.

V usage is TRBV6-2 or TRBV6-3 and J usage is TRBJ1-1; D is unclear. V was shortened by 2 bases and J by 3 bases, with 16 bases between the two germline ends. The length of the CDR3 is 16 residues. CDR1 and CDR2 (germline): MNHEY, SVGEGT. CDR3: CASSYGSWRVDTEAFF. In DNA form, the CDR3 reads TGTGCCAGCAGTTACGGATCGTGGAGGGTGGACACTGAAGCTTTCTTT.